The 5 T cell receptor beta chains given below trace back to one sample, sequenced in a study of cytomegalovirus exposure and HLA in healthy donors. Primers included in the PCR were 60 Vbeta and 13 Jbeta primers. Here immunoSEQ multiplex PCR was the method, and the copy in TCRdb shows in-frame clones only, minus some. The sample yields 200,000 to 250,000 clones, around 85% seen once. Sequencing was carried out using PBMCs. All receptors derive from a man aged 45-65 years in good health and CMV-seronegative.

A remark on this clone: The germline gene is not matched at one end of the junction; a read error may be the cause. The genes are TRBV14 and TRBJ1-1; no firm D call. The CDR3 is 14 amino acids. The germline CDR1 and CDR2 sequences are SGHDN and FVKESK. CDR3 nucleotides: TGTGCCAGCAGCCAAGAGGCGGGCGGCACTAAAGCTTTCTTT. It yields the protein CASSQEAGGTKAFF. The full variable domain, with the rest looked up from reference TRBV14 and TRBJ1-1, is EAGVTQFPSHSVIEKGQTVTLRCDPISGHDNLYWYRRVMGKEIKFLLHFVKESKQDESGMPNNRFLAERTGGTYSTLKVQPAELEDSGVYFCASSQEAGGTKAFFGQGTRLTVV.

The CDR3 DNA follows: TGTGCCAGCAGACCGACTAGCGGGAGCGGGCAGTACTTC. This sequence encodes CASRPTSGSGQYF. This chain joins TRBV6-5 and TRBJ2-7; 12 bases agree with TRBD2. Germline CDR1 MNHEY, CDR2 SVGAGI. After removal of 6 bases from V and 9 bases from J, the junction contained 6 bases not matched to a gene. The CDR3 totals 13 residues.

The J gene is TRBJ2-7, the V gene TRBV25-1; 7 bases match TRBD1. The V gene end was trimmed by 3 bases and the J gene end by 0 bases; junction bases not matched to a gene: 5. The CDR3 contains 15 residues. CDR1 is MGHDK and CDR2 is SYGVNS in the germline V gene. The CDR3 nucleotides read TGTGCCAGCAGTGAGCTACAGGGGAGCTCCTACGAGCAGTACTTC. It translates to CASSELQGSSYEQYF.

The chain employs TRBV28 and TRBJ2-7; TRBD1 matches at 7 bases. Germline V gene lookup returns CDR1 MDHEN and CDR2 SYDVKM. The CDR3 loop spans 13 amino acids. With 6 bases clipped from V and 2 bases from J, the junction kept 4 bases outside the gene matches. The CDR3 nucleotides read TGTGCCAGCAGGAAACAGGGGACCTACGAGCAGTACTTC. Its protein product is CASRKQGTYEQYF. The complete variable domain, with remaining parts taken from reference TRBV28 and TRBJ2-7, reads DVKVTQSSRYLVKRTGEKVFLECVQDMDHENMFWYRQDPGLGLRLIYFSYDVKMKEKGDIPEGYSVSREKKERFSLILESASTNQTSMYLCASRKQGTYEQYFGPGTRLTVT.

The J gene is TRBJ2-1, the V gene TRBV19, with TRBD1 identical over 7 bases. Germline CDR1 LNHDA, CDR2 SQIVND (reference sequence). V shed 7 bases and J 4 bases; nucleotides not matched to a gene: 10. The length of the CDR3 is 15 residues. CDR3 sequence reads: CASNPDRTLYNEQFF. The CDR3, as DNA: TGTGCCAGTAACCCGGACAGGACCCTTTACAATGAGCAGTTCTTC.